This T cell receptor (beta chain) was identified during a study of shared clonotypes between healthy human individuals. Broader study findings: Sequencing depth was expected to affect clonotype sharing among donors. The sampled material consisted only of blood, and tissue repertoires are likely to differ.

With respect to this clone: Its antigen is unidentified.

Ten immunoSEQ deep assay plates were used by the authors to sequence unsorted PBMC DNA. Measured with immunoSEQ multiplex PCR; TCRdb has only the in-frame clones, and not every one. The table shows hundreds of thousands of clones, with 70% to 80% occurring only once. Donors were Caucasian adults residing in Nashville, Tennessee, USA. J lost 2 bases, V lost 6 bases, and 9 bases had no gene match. This CDR3 region has 15 residues. CDR1 MDHEN and CDR2 SYDVKM come from the germline V gene. Material: PBMCs. The rearrangement uses TRBV28 and TRBJ2-7; 8 nucleotides match TRBD1. The TCR was taken from a woman aged 35 to 49 in good health. Some clones in this sample may be carry-over from other donors' samples. DNA for the CDR3: TGTGCCAGCAGGCCAACCGGACAGGGAACCTACGAGCAGTACTTC. As protein: CASRPTGQGTYEQYF.